Ten or more counts support the clone carrying this T cell receptor beta chain. The antigen remains undetermined. The source of the sample is a study of T cell repertoires in cytomegalovirus infection. Overall study: It was recently identified HLA-C-restricted and well-studied HLA-B-restricted CMV epitopes that the study used. Matching HLA type and CMV infection were both indicated by public TCR beta signatures. Study findings and constraints: Cumulative public TCR beta family frequency identified carriers of CMV plus the relevant HLA.

Via MiXCR, TCRdb re-called the reads, giving one row per CDR3 protein. Of some 920,000 distinct CDR3 sequences in the sample, less than 35% were seen once. J lost 3 bases, V lost 5 bases, and 8 bases had no gene match. Germline lookup yields CDR1 SGHVS and CDR2 FQNEAQ. The CDR3 is 15 amino acids. This sequence joins TRBV7-8 and TRBJ1-1; 8 nucleotides agree with TRBD1. The sample here was cultured CD8+ T cells from PBMCs, taken from culture after CMV antigen stimulation. The sequence was obtained from a human donor in good health (CMV status not recorded). Some clones in this sample may be carry-over from other donors' samples. CDR3 in DNA: TGTGCCAGCAGCGCCGTCTCAGGGGGCCACACTGAAGCTTTCTTT. As protein: CASSAVSGGHTEAFF.